This T cell receptor beta chain was sequenced during a study of T cell changes during pregnancy in multiple sclerosis. Trimming pared 1 base from V and 1 base from J, leaving 8 bases between. The CDR3 contains 15 residues. Germline V gives CDR1 SNHLY, CDR2 FYNNEI. Generated by immunoSEQ multiplex PCR, the TCRdb table keeps only in-frame clones and is missing some. The data contain 30,000 to 45,000 clones, approximately 92% of them singletons. The receptor's source is a female donor with multiple sclerosis, enrolled in a pregnancy study. The genes are TRBV2 and TRBJ2-1; no clear D. Sequencing input: PBMCs (not recorded whether the cells were cultured). CDR3 sequence reads: CASSEVTQSYNEQFF. DNA for the CDR3: TGTGCCAGCAGTGAAGTCACCCAATCCTACAATGAGCAGTTCTTC.